These 16 T cell receptor beta chains were sequenced from one sample in a study of T-cell reconstitution after alpha-beta-depleted transplantation in children. This sample's TCRbeta library carried unique molecular identifier barcodes. MiXCR was run by TCRdb on the PCR reads, yielding one entry per CDR3 protein. The table lists about 72,000 distinct CDR3 sequences, 6% to 8.5% of them singletons. The sample in question was PBMCs from the stem cell graft donor, obtained from the stem cell graft. The receptors stem from a human donor who donated a stem cell graft to a child with acute lymphoblastic leukemia.

This clonotype was counted only a few times. The gene calls are TRBV7-8 and TRBJ2-7; 9 bases agree with TRBD1. The CDR3 extends over 16 amino acids. V was clipped by 1 base and J by 4 bases; unmatched bases: 8. Germline V lookup: CDR1 SGHVS, CDR2 FQNEAQ. For the CDR3, the DNA is TGTGCCAGCAGCTTAGGAATTGGACAGGGGAGTTACGAGCAGTACTTC. As protein: CASSLGIGQGSYEQYF.

There are many counts of this clonotype. For the CDR3, the DNA is TGCGCCAGCAGCCCTAATTGGACAGATGAAGCTTTCTTT. Protein: CASSPNWTDEAFF. The V call is TRBV4-1, the J call TRBJ1-1; perhaps TRBD1 as D (6 bases). This CDR3 spans 13 amino acids. V lost 4 bases to trimming and J lost 7 bases, with 13 bases between them. Germline values: CDR1 MGHRA, CDR2 YSYEKL.

This clonotype was observed many times. The chain employs TRBV2 and TRBJ2-1, with D possibly TRBD1 on 5 matching bases. The V end lost 7 bases, the J end lost 3 bases, and 10 bases lay between the germline ends. The CDR3 runs 13 residues. CDR1 and CDR2 (germline): SNHLY, FYNNEI. The CDR3 DNA is TGTGCCAGCAAGGACACGCTCTACAATGAGCAGTTCTTC. Encoded protein: CASKDTLYNEQFF.

This clonotype occurred many times. The chain joins TRBV7-8 to TRBJ2-3; no clear D. The V gene lost 5 bases and the J gene lost 4 bases, with 7 bases spanning the gap. The CDR3 extends over 12 amino acids. CDR1 is SGHVS, CDR2 FQNEAQ, per germline. The CDR3 spells CASSRHADTQYF. The CDR3 DNA is TGTGCCAGCAGCCGTCATGCAGATACGCAGTATTTT.

This clonotype occurred many times. The J gene is TRBJ2-1, the V gene TRBV6-5; D is uncertain. V lost 2 bases, J lost 4 bases, and 12 bases lay in between. The CDR3 covers 15 residues. The V gene's germline CDR1 is MNHEY and CDR2 SVGAGI. The chain's CDR3 is CASSYTWALYNEQFF. The CDR3 nucleotides are TGTGCCAGCAGTTACACGTGGGCGCTTTACAATGAGCAGTTCTTC.

This clonotype has a count of ten or more. This chain connects TRBV28 to TRBJ1-2; D gene unclear. The CDR3 consists of 11 residues. Trimming left V 6 bases short and J 4 bases short, with 6 bases between. Germline V gene data show CDR1 as MDHEN and CDR2 as SYDVKM. The CDR3 nucleotides read TGTGCCAGCAGGGAGCCCTATGGCTACACCTTC. Encoded protein: CASREPYGYTF.

This clonotype was counted a few times. The rearrangement joins TRBV5-5 to TRBJ2-7; 9 nucleotides agree with TRBD1. The CDR3 length is 16 residues. Looked up from germline, CDR1 is SGHKS and CDR2 is YYEKEE (reference sequence). V gave up 4 bases and J gave up 6 bases; unmatched junction bases: 14. Here the CDR3 reads CASSGMGQGGPGEQYF. In nucleotides, the CDR3 is TGTGCCAGCAGCGGGATGGGACAGGGTGGACCCGGCGAGCAGTACTTC. Supplemented by reference TRBV5-5 and TRBJ2-7, the full variable domain reads DAGVTQSPTHLIKTRGQQVTLRCSPISGHKSVSWYQQVLGQGPQFIFQYYEKEERGRGNFPDRFSARQFPNYSSELNVNALLLGDSALYLCASSGMGQGGPGEQYFGPGTRLTVT.

The chain carries TRBV5-6 and TRBJ2-1, with TRBD2 identical over 9 bases. Germline-derived CDR1 and CDR2 are SGHDT and YYEEEE. J was trimmed by 15 bases and V by 4 bases; bases with no gene match: 11. The CDR3 covers 13 residues. The CDR3, as DNA: TGTGCCAGCAGCGAGCCCCTTAGCGGGAGAGCGTTCTTC. This gives the protein CASSEPLSGRAFF.

V is TRBV20-1 and J is TRBJ1-1, with no clear D. V dropped 1 base and J dropped 0 bases, with 12 bases sitting between them. The CDR3 covers 15 residues. Germline loops: CDR1 DFQATT, CDR2 SNEGSKA (reference sequence). For the CDR3, the DNA is TGCAGTGCTAGAGGAGAAATTAGGGTGAACACTGAAGCTTTCTTT. This gives the protein CSARGEIRVNTEAFF.

The genes are TRBV12-3 or TRBV12-4 and TRBJ2-7; D is undetermined. CDR3 length: 12 amino acids. Deletions cut 3 bases from V and 3 bases from J, with 6 bases between. CDR3 region: CASSFRDYEQYF. CDR3 nucleotides: TGTGCCAGCAGTTTTAGGGACTACGAGCAGTACTTC.

This clonotype was counted at least ten times. The J gene is TRBJ2-2, the V gene TRBV24-1; D is perhaps TRBD1 or TRBD2 (5 bases each). The CDR3 contains 14 residues. The germline V gene encodes CDR1 KGHDR and CDR2 SFDVKD. V shed 5 bases and J shed 0 bases, with 6 bases lying between them. The CDR3 DNA reads TGTGCCACCAGTGGGGACGCGAACACCGGGGAGCTGTTTTTT. Translation gives CATSGDANTGELFF.

This clonotype was seen a handful of times. This rearrangement joins TRBV10-3 to TRBJ2-1; 7 bases are a match to TRBD2. This CDR3 contains 15 residues. CDR1 is ENHRY and CDR2 is SYGVKD in the germline V gene. V lost 4 bases, J lost 9 bases, and 12 bases stayed unmatched. CDR3 protein: CAISGGGPGVGEQFF. Written as DNA, the CDR3 is TGTGCCATCAGTGGGGGAGGGCCCGGTGTCGGTGAGCAGTTCTTC.

This clonotype is a singleton in its sample. The V gene is TRBV5-4, the J gene TRBJ2-7; perhaps TRBD2 as D (5 bases). Trimming left V 0 bases short and J 12 bases short, with 22 bases between. In germline, CDR1 is SGHNT, CDR2 YYREEE (reference sequence). The CDR3 is 15 residues long. DNA for the CDR3: TGTGCCAGCAGCTTGGGGGCTAGCTACTCCTACAAGCGGTACTTC. It yields the protein CASSLGASYSYKRYF.

This clonotype has ten or more counts. CDR3 bases: TGTGCCAGCAGCATAATTAGCGGGACGACGAATGAGCAGTTCTTC. It translates to CASSIISGTTNEQFF. This chain uses TRBV14 with TRBJ2-1, with 8 bases matching TRBD2. Per the germline V gene, CDR1 is SGHDN and CDR2 is FVKESK. The CDR3 is 15 amino acids. The ends lost 5 bases at V and 7 bases at J; junction bases unmatched: 10.

This clonotype showed up many times. The J gene is TRBJ2-3, the V gene TRBV6-4; D possibly matches TRBD1 or TRBD2 (6 bases each). CDR1 and CDR2 from the germline V gene are MRHNA and SNTAGT. The CDR3 covers 16 residues. V lost 0 bases and J lost 3, with 13 bases in between. The CDR3 reads CASSDSEGGGTDTQYF. In DNA, the CDR3 is TGTGCCAGCAGTGACTCGGAGGGGGGCGGTACAGATACGCAGTATTTT.

The chain is built from TRBV7-2 and TRBJ2-5; 14 bases align to TRBD2. Germline CDR1 SGHTA, CDR2 FQGNSA. This CDR3 has 19 amino acids. With V trimmed by 5 bases and J by 0 bases, 11 bases remained unmatched. The CDR3 sequence is CASSRGLAGGGLYQETQYF. Here the CDR3 DNA reads TGTGCCAGCAGCCGTGGACTAGCGGGGGGCGGGCTGTACCAAGAGACCCAGTACTTC.